This TCR beta chain was sequenced during a study of blood T cell repertoires in COVID-19. About the study: Acute and convalescent COVID-19 specimens originated in the United States, Italy and Spain. Sample material is recorded as cDNA or gDNA derived from T cells, B-cell-depleted T cells, or PBMCs.

The germline gives CDR1 SNHLY, CDR2 FYNNEI. The CDR3 has 11 residues. V dropped 3 bases and J dropped 5 bases, with 4 bases sitting between them. This clone was observed a handful of times. Original analysis: Estimates of nucleated cell counts were drawn from the amplification of reference gene primers. The assay was immunoSEQ multiplex PCR, and TCRdb's table has in-frame clones only and misses some. The V and J calls and clone size were taken over from that table, and D and trimming were inferred from the DNA. The table records approximately 110,000 clones, just over 70% of them present only once. This sequence was found in a human donor with acute or convalescent COVID-19. The donor label of this sample is uncertain. The V call is TRBV2, the J call TRBJ2-5; D uncertain. The material sequenced was peripheral blood. CDR3 coding DNA: TGTGCCAGCAGTGAGGGCGAGACCCAGTACTTC. It yields the protein CASSEGETQYF.